The clone carrying this TCR beta chain has only a few counts. Its antigen is currently unknown. This sample is part of a study of somatic mutations in cytotoxic T cells in rheumatoid arthritis. Study at large: Flow sorting of some V beta antibody-stained T cells reached nearly 100% purity, with V beta1+ cells also TCRB-sequenced.

The protocol was immunoSEQ multiplex PCR, while the TCRdb copy is restricted to in-frame clones and leaves out a portion. The table has 6,000 or so clones, approximately 80% seen once. The study, taken as a whole, reports: Just what the expanded CD8+ clones targeted, in terms of antigens, remained unknown.

Once isolated by positive magnetic bead selection, the CD4+ and CD8+ cells had their purity checked by flow cytometry. In germline, CDR1 is SGHVS, CDR2 FNYEAQ. The V end was cut by 5 bases, the J end by 5 bases, with 6 bases between. CDR3 length equals 11 residues. The receptor was isolated from a woman in her 70s with rheumatoid arthritis. This sample comprised CD8+ T cells sorted from blood, obtained at a follow-up visit. The chain couples TRBV7-6 to TRBJ1-2; D gene unclear. CDR3 loop: CASSPGYGYTF. The CDR3 bases are TGTGCCAGCAGCCCGGGGTATGGCTACACCTTC.